The sequence of this T cell receptor (beta chain) was determined in a study of T-cell reconstitution after alpha-beta-depleted transplantation in children. Molecular barcoding with unique molecular identifiers was used for the TCRbeta library. TCRdb processed the PCR reads anew with MiXCR; each CDR3 protein has one entry. The top ten hold less than 2.5% of the sample, which has around 370,000 distinct CDR3 sequences, 9% to 12% seen once. The V and J ends lost 3 bases and 3 bases, in that order; junction bases with no gene match: 5. CDR3 size: 14 residues. The chain couples TRBV12-3 or TRBV12-4 to TRBJ2-7, with TRBD1 identical over 7 bases. Source: PBMCs from the stem cell graft donor, taken from the stem cell graft. The sequence came from a human donor who donated a stem cell graft to a child with acute lymphoblastic leukemia. The CDR3 here is CASSFFRDSYEQYF. DNA for the CDR3: TGTGCCAGCAGTTTTTTTCGGGACAGCTACGAGCAGTACTTC.